The clone carrying this TCR beta chain was detected a few times. Its specificity is unknown. Regions amplified from RNA transcripts were the TCR beta CDR3 regions. The primer set for the first-round RT-PCR of the TCR CDR3 was HTBI. Using its own MiXCR run on the multiplex PCR reads, TCRdb lists one record per CDR3 protein. Of a few hundred thousand distinct CDR3 sequences detected, around 14% appear once; the ten largest clones hold around 9.2%. Patients were excluded because of uncontrolled infection, other autoimmune disease, pregnancy or lactation. Orbital computed tomography, thyroid ultrasound, serum thyroxine and TRAb, and clinical symptoms together informed the diagnoses. PBMCs were derived from roughly 10 ml fresh peripheral blood. The sample originates from a study of T cells in Graves' hyperthyroidism and ophthalmopathy. The study, taken as a whole, reports: With a median lead of about six months before onset, the model predicted ophthalmopathy.

Germline V gene sequence: CDR1 MNHNS, CDR2 SASEGT. V lost 9 bases and J 4 bases, leaving 13 bases between the germline ends. The CDR3 contains 13 residues. The TCR was taken from a woman younger than 35 with Graves' hyperthyroidism. V and J are TRBV6-1 and TRBJ2-1; perhaps TRBD2 as D (5 bases). Input material: blood. CDR3 sequence reads: CASGLSAYNEQFF. The CDR3 coding sequence is TGTGCCAGTGGACTTTCCGCTTACAATGAGCAGTTCTTC.